The present TCR beta chain was sequenced within a study of T cell responses to AZD1222 COVID-19 vaccine. This CDR3 region has 16 residues. The germline gives CDR1 SGHRS, CDR2 YFSETQ. The germline V and J ends were trimmed by 0 bases and 1 base, with 12 bases remaining between them. Sequencing used immunoSEQ multiplex PCR; TCRdb keeps in-frame clones, though not all of them. The repertoire holds some 150,000 clones, with approximately 90% as singletons. This specimen was peripheral blood, taken on day 0 of MenACWY control vaccination. The source of this sequence is an adult in good health. The chain employs TRBV5-1 and TRBJ2-3; the D is unclear. CDR3 coding DNA: TGCGCCAGCAGCTTGGGAGCCTTACCTCGCACAGATACGCAGTATTTT. Encoded protein: CASSLGALPRTDTQYF.